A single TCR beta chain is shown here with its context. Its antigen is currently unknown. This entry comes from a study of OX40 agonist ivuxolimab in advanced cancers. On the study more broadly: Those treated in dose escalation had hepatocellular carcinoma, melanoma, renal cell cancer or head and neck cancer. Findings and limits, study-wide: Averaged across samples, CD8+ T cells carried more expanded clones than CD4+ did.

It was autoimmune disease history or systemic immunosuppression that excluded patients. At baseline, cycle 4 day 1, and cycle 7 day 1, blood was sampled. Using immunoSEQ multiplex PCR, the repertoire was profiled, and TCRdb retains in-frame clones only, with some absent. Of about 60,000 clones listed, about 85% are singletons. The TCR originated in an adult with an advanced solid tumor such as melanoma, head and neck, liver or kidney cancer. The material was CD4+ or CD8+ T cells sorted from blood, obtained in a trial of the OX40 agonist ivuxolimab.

Here the CDR3 reads CASSSPGQGSHEQYF. In DNA form, the CDR3 reads TGTGCCAGCAGCTCTCCGGGACAGGGGTCCCACGAGCAGTACTTC. This chain connects TRBV5-6 to TRBJ2-7, with 10 nucleotides matching TRBD1. The trim removed 3 bases at V and 5 bases at J, leaving 8 bases unmatched. This CDR3 is 15 amino acids long. CDR1 is SGHDT, CDR2 YYEEEE, per germline.